This T cell receptor (beta chain) was retrieved from a study of OX40 agonist ivuxolimab in advanced cancers. Sequencing was performed with immunoSEQ multiplex PCR; in TCRdb, only in-frame clones are kept and a portion is missing. The profile covers approximately 45,000 clones, with around 88% appearing a single time and about 15% taken by the ten largest. The CDR3 is 15 residues long. Trimming took 6 bases from V and 3 from J, leaving 16 bases between them. CDR1 is SNHLY, CDR2 FYNNEI, per germline. This chain connects TRBV2 to TRBJ2-3; D possibly corresponds to TRBD1 (6 bases). This TCR was sampled from an adult with an advanced solid tumor such as melanoma, head and neck, liver or kidney cancer. Material: CD4+ or CD8+ T cells sorted from blood, obtained in a trial of the OX40 agonist ivuxolimab. As DNA, the CDR3 is TGTGCCAGCAGCCTCTTACAGGGTTGGACAGATACGCAGTATTTT. This gives the protein CASSLLQGWTDTQYF.